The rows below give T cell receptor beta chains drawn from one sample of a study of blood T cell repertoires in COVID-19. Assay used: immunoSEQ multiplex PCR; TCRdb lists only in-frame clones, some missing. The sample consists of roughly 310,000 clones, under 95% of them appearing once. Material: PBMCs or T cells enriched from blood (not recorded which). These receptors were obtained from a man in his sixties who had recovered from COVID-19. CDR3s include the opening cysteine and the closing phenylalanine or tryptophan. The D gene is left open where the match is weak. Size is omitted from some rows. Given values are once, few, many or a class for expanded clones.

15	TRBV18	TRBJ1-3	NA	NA	CASSPPAGAGNTIYF	TGTGCCAGCTCACCACCGGCAGGCGCTGGAAACACCATATATTTT
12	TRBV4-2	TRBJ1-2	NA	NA	CASSQAGWGYTF	TGTGCCAGCAGCCAAGCAGGGTGGGGCTACACCTTC
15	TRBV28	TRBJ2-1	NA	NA	CASSLERSSYNEQFF	TGTGCCAGCAGTTTAGAGAGAAGCTCCTACAATGAGCAGTTCTTC
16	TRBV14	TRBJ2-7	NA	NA	CASSRQTGFLPYEQYF	TGTGCCAGCAGCAGGCAGACAGGCTTTCTACCCTACGAGCAGTACTTC
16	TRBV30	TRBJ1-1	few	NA	CAWSGASTGANTEAFF	TGTGCCTGGAGTGGGGCATCGACAGGAGCTAACACTGAAGCTTTCTTT
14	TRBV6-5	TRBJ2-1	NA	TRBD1	CASAWGQGAYEQFF	TGTGCCAGCGCCTGGGGCCAGGGGGCGTATGAGCAGTTCTTC
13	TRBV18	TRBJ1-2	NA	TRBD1	CASSRDSDYGYTF	TGTGCCAGCTCAAGGGACAGTGACTATGGCTACACCTTC
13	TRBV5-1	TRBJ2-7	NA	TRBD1	CASKTGTDGEQYF	TGCGCCAGCAAAACCGGGACAGATGGCGAGCAGTACTTC
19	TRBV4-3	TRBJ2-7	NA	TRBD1	CASSQVADIAGTGGREQYF	TGCGCCAGCAGCCAAGTCGCGGATATTGCCGGGACAGGGGGTCGGGAGCAGTACTTC
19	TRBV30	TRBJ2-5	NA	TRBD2	CAWSVPLASGRVYQETQYF	TGTGCCTGGAGTGTACCTTTGGCTAGCGGGAGGGTGTACCAAGAGACCCAGTACTTC
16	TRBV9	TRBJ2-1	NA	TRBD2	CASSVGSQLAVAEQFF	TGTGCCAGCAGCGTAGGGTCGCAACTAGCGGTGGCTGAGCAGTTCTTC
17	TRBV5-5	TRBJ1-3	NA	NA	CASSLSGGTSSGNTIYF	TGTGCCAGCAGCTTGTCGGGAGGAACGAGCTCTGGAAACACCATATATTTT
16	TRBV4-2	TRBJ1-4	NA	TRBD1	CASSRGQFTTNEKLFF	TGTGCCAGCAGCCGGGGACAGTTCACAACTAATGAAAAACTGTTTTTT
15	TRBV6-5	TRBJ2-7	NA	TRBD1	CASSVRQGFTYEQYF	TGTGCCAGCAGCGTAAGACAGGGGTTCACCTACGAGCAGTACTTC
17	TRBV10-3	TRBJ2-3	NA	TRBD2	CAISVKRGGKSTDTQYF	TGTGCCATCAGTGTTAAGCGGGGGGGAAAAAGCACAGATACGCAGTATTTT
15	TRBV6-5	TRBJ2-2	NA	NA	CASSPRTLNTGELFF	TGTGCCAGCAGTCCCCGGACACTGAACACCGGGGAGCTGTTTTTT
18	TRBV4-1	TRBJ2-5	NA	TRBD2	CASSQDSELAGGQETQYF	TGCGCCAGCAGCCAAGACTCGGAGCTAGCGGGAGGTCAAGAGACCCAGTACTTC
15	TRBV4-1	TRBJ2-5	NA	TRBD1	CASSQPDRAAETQYF	TGCGCCAGCAGCCAGCCGGACAGGGCGGCGGAGACCCAGTACTTC
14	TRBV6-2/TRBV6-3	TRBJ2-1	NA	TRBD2	CASSSRGGTNEQFF	TGTGCCAGCAGTTCCCGCGGGGGGACCAATGAGCAGTTCTTC
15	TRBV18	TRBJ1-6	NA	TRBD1	CASSSNTGDNSPLHF	TGTGCCAGCTCATCGAATACAGGGGATAATTCACCCCTCCACTTT